Only a few counts were recorded for the clone carrying this TCR beta chain. The antigen is not known. The entry originates in a study of CD8+ T cells in alopecia areata. Study details: Patients received oral tofacitinib, 5 to 10 mg twice daily, for moderate-to-severe alopecia areata.

Whole-study findings and limits: More clonal than normal scalp was lesional scalp, particularly alopecia totalis/universalis.

The treatment: oral pan-JAK inhibitor, 5-10 mg twice daily. PBMCs served as the source from which CD4+ and CD8+ T cells were sorted. V was trimmed by 4 bases and J by 4 bases, leaving 15 bases between them. Germline V CDR1 and CDR2: MNHEY, SVGAGI. CDR3 size: 15 residues. Extraction of RNA preceded its reverse transcription into cDNA, which served as the sequencing template. Using immunoSEQ multiplex PCR, the repertoire was profiled, and TCRdb retains in-frame clones only, with some absent. The table includes 110,000 or so clones, roughly 63% detected once. This clonotype was obtained from a human donor with alopecia areata. The sequences come from CD8+ T cells sorted from blood, collected at week 4, from a patient treated with tofacitinib. The gene calls are TRBV6-5 and TRBJ2-3; weak D call: TRBD1 (5 bases). The CDR3 is CASSLSATVSDTQYF. The CDR3 DNA is TGTGCCAGCAGTTTAAGCGCGACAGTCTCAGATACGCAGTATTTT.